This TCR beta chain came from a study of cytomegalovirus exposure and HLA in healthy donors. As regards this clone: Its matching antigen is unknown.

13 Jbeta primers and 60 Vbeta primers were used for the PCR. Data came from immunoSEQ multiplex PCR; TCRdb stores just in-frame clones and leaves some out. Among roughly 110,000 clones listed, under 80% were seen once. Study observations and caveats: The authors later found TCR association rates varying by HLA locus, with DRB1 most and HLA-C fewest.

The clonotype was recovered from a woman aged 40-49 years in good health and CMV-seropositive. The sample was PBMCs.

CDR3 in amino acids: CASRPSGINEQFF. In DNA, the CDR3 is TGTGCCAGCAGGCCTAGCGGGATCAATGAGCAGTTCTTC. This chain uses TRBV6-5 with TRBJ2-1; TRBD2 agrees at 9 bases. CDR1 is MNHEY, CDR2 SVGAGI, per germline. Trimming took 6 bases from V and 6 from J; bases not matched to a gene: 3. The CDR3 length is 13 residues.